This T cell receptor (beta chain) was found in a study of T cell repertoires in cytomegalovirus infection. TCRdb redid the calling of the reads with MiXCR, one entry per CDR3 protein. The table has around 500,000 distinct CDR3 sequences, approximately 42% seen once. The CDR3 is 13 residues long. The V end lost 10 bases, the J end lost 2 bases, and 12 bases lay between the germline ends. Concerning this clonotype: Its antigen is currently unknown.

The chain uses TRBV12-3 or TRBV12-4 and TRBJ2-1, with D uncertain. The clonotype originates from a human donor in good health (CMV status not recorded). Some clones in this sample may be carry-over from other donors' samples. The material was cultured PBMCs, obtained from culture after CMV antigen stimulation. CDR3 in DNA: TGTGCCACCCAGTTAGGGCCCTACAATGAGCAGTTCTTC. Protein: CATQLGPYNEQFF.